The 17 T cell receptor beta chains listed next were all sequenced from one sample in a study of cytotoxic CD8 clonotypes in ibrutinib-treated CLL. Measured with immunoSEQ multiplex PCR; TCRdb has only the in-frame clones, and not every one. The data hold about 21,000 clones, with over 65% observed a single time. The input for sequencing was PBMCs, taken before ibrutinib treatment. Receptors were obtained from a human donor with chronic lymphocytic leukemia.

The chain is built from TRBV7-2 and TRBJ2-3, with TRBD1 as a possible D gene (6 bases). Trimming left V 3 bases short and J 2 bases short, with 18 bases between. The germline V gene encodes CDR1 SGHTA and CDR2 FQGNSA. This CDR3 contains 17 residues. The CDR3 here is CASSFARFGQITDTQYF. The DNA for the CDR3 is TGTGCCAGCAGCTTTGCTCGGTTTGGACAGATCACAGATACGCAGTATTTT.

This clone was counted only a few times. This rearrangement joins TRBV28 to TRBJ2-7, with 9 nucleotides matching TRBD1. The CDR3 runs 16 residues. V lost 3 bases, J lost 5 bases, and 11 bases stayed unmatched. In germline, CDR1 is MDHEN, CDR2 SYDVKM. The CDR3 loop reads CASSFPGQGFFNEQYF. CDR3 nucleotide sequence: TGTGCCAGCAGTTTCCCGGGACAGGGCTTCTTCAACGAGCAGTACTTC.

The genes are TRBV5-4 and TRBJ2-5; 11 nucleotides align to TRBD1. The trim removed 0 bases at V and 5 bases at J, leaving 15 bases unmatched. The CDR3 is 19 amino acids. Germline V lookup: CDR1 SGHNT, CDR2 YYREEE (reference sequence). CDR3 amino acids: CASSLGTGGAEGLWETQYF. The CDR3 nucleotides read TGTGCCAGCAGCTTGGGGACAGGGGGCGCCGAAGGTCTTTGGGAGACCCAGTACTTC.

This clone is a singleton in its sample. The J gene is TRBJ2-5, the V gene TRBV11-2, with D unclear. With 5 bases removed from V and 5 bases from J, the gap between germline ends came to 18 bases. This CDR3 comprises 15 residues. Per germline, CDR1 SGHAT and CDR2 FQNNGV. This CDR3 reads CASSPYRTLGETQYF. The CDR3 nucleotides read TGTGCCAGCAGCCCATACCGGACCTTAGGGGAGACCCAGTACTTC.

The chain recombines TRBV29-1 with TRBJ2-7, with D tentatively TRBD2 (5 bases). CDR1 is SQVTM and CDR2 is ANQGSEA in the germline V gene. Trimming removed 5 bases at V and 2 bases at J, with 10 bases between. The CDR3 is 12 residues long. The CDR3 loop is CSVTAGAYEQYF. The DNA for the CDR3 is TGCAGCGTTACAGCCGGGGCCTACGAGCAGTACTTC.

The sample holds one count of this clone. V gene TRBV5-4 combines with J gene TRBJ1-1; D is uncertain. This CDR3 region has 13 residues. Germline V CDR1 and CDR2: SGHNT, YYREEE (reference sequence). Trimming cost V 4 bases and J 4 bases, with 11 bases left between them. The CDR3 DNA reads as TGTGCCAGCAGCCGGGTCGTAGGCACTGAAGCTTTCTTT. Its translation: CASSRVVGTEAFF.

Concerning this clone: The sample carries other DNA sequences with the same CDR3. The gene calls are TRBV2 and TRBJ2-1, with TRBD2 matching 11 bases. V lost 4 bases and J lost 0; bases outside the gene matches: 23. Germline V lookup: CDR1 SNHLY, CDR2 FYNNEI. The length of the CDR3 is 23 residues. The CDR3 bases are TGTGCCAGCAGTGCCCGGGCAGGGGGCGGGCTAGCGGGAGGTCCACGCTCCTACAATGAGCAGTTCTTC. Translating it yields CASSARAGGGLAGGPRSYNEQFF.

CDR3 sequence (DNA): TGTGCCAGCAGCATCTCTCCCGGGACAGGGGGGAACACTGAAGCTTTCTTT. Its protein product is CASSISPGTGGNTEAFF. V is TRBV28 and J is TRBJ1-1; TRBD1 agrees at 11 bases. Trimming cost V 6 bases and J 1 base; bases outside gene matches: 10. Germline values: CDR1 MDHEN, CDR2 SYDVKM. CDR3 size: 17 residues.

This chain connects TRBV15 to TRBJ2-2; the D gene is possibly TRBD1 (6 bases). CDR1 is LNHNV, CDR2 YYDKDF, per germline (reference sequence). The length of the CDR3 is 14 residues. V was trimmed by 7 bases and J by 2 bases, leaving 11 bases between them. CDR3 nucleotide sequence: TGTGCCACCACGCGGACAGATAACACCGGGGAGCTGTTTTTT. Its translation: CATTRTDNTGELFF.

The chain uses TRBV7-6 and TRBJ2-3; 7 bases match TRBD1. CDR3 length: 10 residues. Germline loops: CDR1 SGHVS, CDR2 FNYEAQ. Trimming took 9 bases from V and 10 from J; bases not matched to a gene: 4. CDR3 DNA sequence: TGTGCCAGGACAGGGTGGGCGCAGTATTTT. This sequence encodes CARTGWAQYF.

The CDR3 DNA reads as TGTGCCAGCAGCTTTGGAGGGACCTTAGCTCAGCCCCAGCATTTT. It yields the protein CASSFGGTLAQPQHF. J is TRBJ1-5 and V is TRBV5-5; weak D call: TRBD1 (5 bases). Germline assignment: CDR1 SGHKS and CDR2 YYEKEE (reference sequence). The CDR3 has 15 amino acids. Trimming took 2 bases from V and 6 from J, leaving 15 bases between them. Supplemented by reference TRBV5-5 and TRBJ1-5, the full variable domain reads DAGVTQSPTHLIKTRGQQVTLRCSPISGHKSVSWYQQVLGQGPQFIFQYYEKEERGRGNFPDRFSARQFPNYSSELNVNALLLGDSALYLCASSFGGTLAQPQHFGDGTRLSIL.

The rearrangement uses TRBV4-2 and TRBJ2-5; maybe TRBD2 (5 bases). Per germline, CDR1 LGHNA and CDR2 YNFKEQ. Deletions cut 5 bases from V and 5 bases from J, with 24 bases between. This CDR3 is built from 17 residues. In DNA, the CDR3 is TGTGCCAGCAGCTACCTCCCGAGCGGAGACCCTCGGGAGACCCAGTACTTC. Encoded protein: CASSYLPSGDPRETQYF.

The rearrangement joins TRBV13 to TRBJ1-1; a weak D match, TRBD1 (6 bases). The CDR3 runs 15 residues. Germline CDR1 reads PRHDT; CDR2 reads FYEKMQ (reference sequence). Trimming cost V 5 bases and J 7 bases, with 20 bases left between them. The CDR3 DNA sequence: TGTGCCAGCAGCCCCTCCCCAGCGGGGGCGATTGAAGCTTTCTTT. Its translation: CASSPSPAGAIEAFF.

The chain employs TRBV4-1 and TRBJ2-1, with 10 bases lining up with TRBD1. Germline assignment: CDR1 MGHRA and CDR2 YSYEKL. V lost 4 bases and J lost 8; bases outside the gene matches: 14. There are 17 residues in the CDR3. The CDR3 region is CASSLPTGTGVIHEQFF. The CDR3 coding sequence is TGCGCCAGCAGCCTCCCGACCGGGACAGGGGTAATCCATGAGCAGTTCTTC.

This chain links TRBV5-6 with TRBJ2-7; the D gene is possibly TRBD1 (5 bases). V was clipped by 0 bases and J by 6 bases, with 13 bases between them. The CDR3 has 14 amino acids. Germline values: CDR1 SGHDT, CDR2 YYEEEE. CDR3 sequence (DNA): TGTGCCAGCAGCTTGGCGGGCAGGGTAACCGAGCAGTACTTC. Encoded protein: CASSLAGRVTEQYF.

The rearrangement joins TRBV18 to TRBJ1-2; D ambiguous. Trimming took 3 bases from V and 7 from J, leaving 12 bases between them. Germline V gene data show CDR1 as KGHSH and CDR2 as LQKENI. The CDR3 is made up of 13 amino acids. CDR3 in DNA: TGTGCCAGCTCACCCGCGCGGGAGGGTGGCTACACCTTC. Protein product: CASSPAREGGYTF.

The chain's CDR3 is CASSLFSEETQYF. The CDR3 bases are TGTGCCAGCAGTTTATTCAGCGAGGAGACCCAGTACTTC. The chain employs TRBV28 and TRBJ2-5; no firm D call. This CDR3 comprises 13 residues. The germline gives CDR1 MDHEN, CDR2 SYDVKM. Trimming stripped 1 base from V and 5 bases from J, with 8 bases between.